These 26 T cell receptor beta chains share one sample of origin, sequenced in a study of low-dose radiotherapy and immunotherapy resistance in tumors. Documented time point: before trial treatment. Gene-specific TRAV and TRBV primers were used for first-strand cDNA, covering alpha and beta chains. It was with a constant-region primer and a V-primer adapter that TCRs were amplified over approximately 18 PCR cycles. TCRdb itself ran the reads through MiXCR, one entry per CDR3 protein. The data contain tens of thousands of distinct CDR3 sequences, over 15% of them singletons. This sample comprised PBMCs, obtained before treatment. These receptors were taken from a male donor with prostate cancer.

This clonotype has a count of ten or more. V gene TRBV6-2 or TRBV6-3 combines with J gene TRBJ2-2; D unresolved. With 6 bases removed from V and 4 bases from J, the gap between germline ends came to 15 bases. CDR1 is MNHEY and CDR2 is SVGEGT in the germline V gene. CDR3 size: 15 residues. The CDR3 DNA reads as TGTGCCAGCAGCGAAAGGACGTCGACCACCGGGGAGCTGTTTTTT. Amino acids: CASSERTSTTGELFF.

There are many counts of this clonotype. The J gene is TRBJ2-1, the V gene TRBV6-2 or TRBV6-3; D is perhaps TRBD2 (5 bases). The V gene's germline CDR1 is MNHEY and CDR2 SVGEGT. V was shortened by 4 bases and J by 8 bases, with 12 bases between the two germline ends. This CDR3 comprises 13 residues. The CDR3, as DNA: TGTGCCAGCAGTTCCGCGGGCTCCTATGAGCAGTTCTTC. Translated: CASSSAGSYEQFF.

To note about this clonotype: Since a far larger clone is one base different, this is likely a read error. This CDR3 is CASSLGGGGAYNEQYF. DNA of the CDR3: TGTGCCAGCAGCTTGGGTGGGGGGGGGGCCTACAATGAGCAGTACTTC. The genes are TRBV11-2 and TRBJ2-4; the D gene is possibly TRBD2 (7 bases). V was cut by 3 bases and J by 13 bases, with 25 bases left in between. The CDR3 covers 16 residues. Germline V CDR1 and CDR2: SGHAT, FQNNGV.

The chain uses TRBV28 and TRBJ2-1, with 12 bases lining up with TRBD1. Trimming removed 3 bases from V and 5 bases from J; junction bases left unmatched: 2. Germline assignment: CDR1 MDHEN and CDR2 SYDVKM. This CDR3 comprises 15 residues. The DNA of the CDR3 is TGTGCCAGCAGTTTGGGGACAGGGGGCCACAATGAGCAGTTCTTC. Its translation: CASSLGTGGHNEQFF.

Many counts were recorded for this clonotype. This chain links TRBV6-1 with TRBJ1-1; D is ambiguous. Germline V gives CDR1 MNHNS, CDR2 SASEGT. The CDR3 is made up of 14 amino acids. Between the trimmed V and J ends, which lost 8 bases and 1 base, there was a span of 14 bases. DNA of the CDR3: TGTGCCAGCGAAAAAGGGAGGCCGAACACTGAAGCTTTCTTT. Amino acids: CASEKGRPNTEAFF.

This clonotype has ten or more counts. This chain uses TRBV7-7 with TRBJ1-5, with a weak D call TRBD1 (5 bases). CDR1 and CDR2 (germline): SSHAT, FNYEAQ (reference sequence). This CDR3 spans 13 amino acids. Trimming cost V 5 bases and J 3 bases, with 8 bases left between them. The CDR3 region has the DNA TGTGCCAGCAGCCAGGGACCCAATCAGCCCCAGCATTTT. Translated: CASSQGPNQPQHF.

This clonotype has only a few counts. The chain is built from TRBV10-2 and TRBJ2-1; 12 bases are shared with TRBD2. V was clipped by 10 bases and J by 7 bases; unmatched bases: 8. CDR3 length: 14 residues. Germline V gene lookup returns CDR1 WSHSY and CDR2 SAAADI. The CDR3 protein is CATLTSGGGNEQFF. DNA of the CDR3: TGCGCCACCCTGACTAGCGGGGGTGGGAATGAGCAGTTCTTC.

This clonotype was seen at least ten times. This chain uses TRBV12-3 or TRBV12-4 with TRBJ2-3; D not resolved. The CDR3 is 15 residues long. V was pared by 1 base and J by 3 bases, with 11 bases between. The CDR3 loop reads CASSLVGSRTDTQYF. The DNA for the CDR3 is TGTGCCAGCAGTTTAGTCGGGTCTAGAACAGATACGCAGTATTTT.

This clonotype has at least ten counts. This sequence joins TRBV18 and TRBJ1-1; TRBD1 is a possible D gene (5 bases). Germline CDR1 and CDR2: KGHSH and LQKENI. With 3 bases removed from V and 6 bases from J, the gap between germline ends came to 11 bases. The CDR3 totals 13 residues. In DNA form, the CDR3 reads TGTGCCAGCTCACCGGTGGGGGTGTCTGAAGCTTTCTTT. Protein: CASSPVGVSEAFF.

The chain joins TRBV11-3 to TRBJ1-5; unclear D gene. V was clipped by 4 bases and J by 11 bases, with 18 bases between them. The CDR3 extends over 14 amino acids. The germline CDR1 and CDR2 sequences are SGHNT and YENEEA. The CDR3 bases are TGTGCCAGCAGCTCCTACACAGAGCCCCAGACCCAGCATTTT. It specifies CASSSYTEPQTQHF.

This clonotype has a count of ten or more. The chain joins TRBV27 to TRBJ1-5; TRBD1 matches 7 bases. The CDR3 is made up of 15 amino acids. With V trimmed by 6 bases and J by 0 bases, 5 bases remained unmatched. CDR1 and CDR2 from the germline V gene are MNHEY and SMNVEV (reference sequence). The DNA of the CDR3 is TGTGCCAGCAGACCGGGACAGAATAGCAATCAGCCCCAGCATTTT. Translating it yields CASRPGQNSNQPQHF.

Of note for this clonotype: A junction end diverges from the germline sequence, so it may reflect a read error. This sequence joins TRBV23-1 and TRBJ1-5; 8 positions agree with TRBD1. TRBV23-1 is an ORF, with its function uncertain. This CDR3 has 17 residues. The CDR3 DNA follows: TGCGCCAGCGGTACAGGGGGTGGTGGTTATAGCAATCAGCCCCAGCAATTT. This translates into CASGTGGGGYSNQPQQF.

This clonotype was found many times. V usage is TRBV19 and J usage is TRBJ2-5, with unresolved D. Germline V gives CDR1 LNHDA, CDR2 SQIVND (reference sequence). The V end lost 1 base, the J end lost 3 bases, and 9 bases lay between the germline ends. The CDR3 is made up of 14 amino acids. The CDR3 bases are TGTGCCAGTAGTATAGTAATTGGGGAAGAGACCCAGTACTTC. It specifies CASSIVIGEETQYF.

This clonotype was counted at least ten times. This chain links TRBV21-1 with TRBJ2-5; the D call of TRBD2 is as the table states it, not checked on the DNA. TRBV21-1 is a recognized pseudogene. The CDR3 runs 16 residues. The CDR3 reads CASSNLTSGGRETQYF. CDR3 in DNA: TGTGCCAGCAGCAATCTAACTAGCGGGGGTAGGGAGACCCAGTACTTC.

This clonotype was observed many times. The chain couples TRBV14 to TRBJ2-2, with D maybe TRBD2 (6 bases). The CDR3 consists of 16 residues. Trimming pared 4 bases from V and 4 bases from J, leaving 16 bases between. Per germline, CDR1 SGHDN and CDR2 FVKESK. The CDR3 region has the DNA TGTGCCAGCAGCCCTGCGGCGGGGCAAATCACCGGGGAGCTGTTTTTT. Translation: CASSPAAGQITGELFF.

With regard to this clonotype: The likely explanation is a read error, given a far larger clone one base away. The V call is TRBV27, the J call TRBJ2-7; 7 nucleotides align to TRBD1. Trimming removed 8 bases from V and 7 bases from J; junction bases left unmatched: 14. Germline V gene data show CDR1 as MNHEY and CDR2 as SMNVEV (reference sequence). The CDR3 runs to 14 residues. The CDR3 sequence: CASSGTEGSNEQYF. The CDR3 DNA follows: TGTGCCAGCTCCGGGACAGAGGGTAGCAATGAGCAGTACTTC.

This clonotype appeared many times. The rearrangement links TRBV6-2 or TRBV6-3 to TRBJ2-1; 7 nucleotides align to TRBD1. CDR1 and CDR2 (germline): MNHEY, SVGEGT. The CDR3 runs 16 residues. The junction had 4 bases not matched to a gene; V was cut back by 2 bases and J by 0 bases. The chain's CDR3 is CASSYRGQSSYNEQFF. CDR3 sequence (DNA): TGTGCCAGCAGTTACCGGGGACAGAGCTCCTACAATGAGCAGTTCTTC.

The chain uses TRBV18 and TRBJ2-3; 7 positions match TRBD2. In germline, CDR1 is KGHSH, CDR2 LQKENI. The CDR3 length is 14 residues. The trim removed 6 bases at V and 6 bases at J, leaving 9 bases unmatched. The CDR3 sequence is CASSRESMRDTQYF. DNA for the CDR3: TGTGCCAGCTCGCGGGAGAGTATGAGGGATACGCAGTATTTT.

The CDR3 spells CASSLVGTANNQPQHF. For the CDR3, the DNA is TGTGCCAGCAGCTTAGTCGGGACGGCTAACAATCAGCCCCAGCATTTT. This sequence joins TRBV7-6 and TRBJ1-5; TRBD1 might be the D (5 bases). Germline V gene data show CDR1 as SGHVS and CDR2 as FNYEAQ. The CDR3 contains 16 residues. Trimming removed 1 base from V and 3 bases from J, with 13 bases in between.

This clonotype was counted many times. The gene calls are TRBV3-1 and TRBJ1-1; a weak D match, TRBD1 (6 bases). V lost 4 bases and J lost 8, with 8 bases in between. The germline V gene encodes CDR1 LGHDT and CDR2 YNNKEL (reference sequence). This CDR3 is 11 amino acids long. CDR3 region: CASSLGGEAFF. In DNA form, the CDR3 reads TGTGCCAGCAGCCTAGGGGGGGAAGCTTTCTTT.

V gene TRBV27 combines with J gene TRBJ2-1; D tentatively reads TRBD1 or TRBD2 (6 bases each). The CDR3 runs 16 residues. Germline lookup yields CDR1 MNHEY and CDR2 SMNVEV (reference sequence). V lost 5 bases, J lost 5 bases, and 19 bases lay in between. CDR3 in DNA: TGTGCCAGCAGTAGCCCCAGGGGCCGGGGGCACAATGAGCAGTTCTTC. Translated, it gives CASSSPRGRGHNEQFF.

Ten or more counts support this clonotype. The rearrangement links TRBV20-1 to TRBJ2-3; TRBD1 might be the D (5 bases). This CDR3 is 13 amino acids long. Trimming removed 4 bases at V and 2 bases at J, with 10 bases between. Germline V gene lookup returns CDR1 DFQATT and CDR2 SNEGSKA (reference sequence). CDR3 sequence reads: CSAKGQATDTQYF. The CDR3 DNA reads as TGCAGTGCTAAGGGGCAGGCCACAGATACGCAGTATTTT.

This clonotype was counted many times. This chain joins TRBV5-4 and TRBJ2-1, with 9 bases that match TRBD1. Germline V gives CDR1 SGHNT, CDR2 YYREEE (reference sequence). This CDR3 comprises 15 residues. V dropped 4 bases and J dropped 8; count of bases not matched to a gene: 10. The DNA of the CDR3 is TGTGCCAGCAGCGCCTGGACAGGGGTTCAGGATGAGCAGTTCTTC. Amino acid sequence: CASSAWTGVQDEQFF. The whole variable domain, filled in from reference TRBV5-4 and TRBJ2-1, reads ETGVTQSPTHLIKTRGQQVTLRCSSQSGHNTVSWYQQALGQGPQFIFQYYREEENGRGNFPPRFSGLQFPNYSSELNVNALELDDSALYLCASSAWTGVQDEQFFGPGTRLTVL.

This clonotype came up many times. The chain recombines TRBV5-4 with TRBJ2-2; unclear D gene. The CDR3 runs to 15 residues. CDR1 SGHNT and CDR2 YYREEE come from the germline V gene (reference sequence). V lost 2 bases and J 4 bases, leaving 12 bases between the germline ends. CDR3 residues: CASSFDSPPTGELFF. CDR3 coding DNA: TGTGCCAGCAGCTTCGACTCGCCCCCCACCGGGGAGCTGTTTTTT.

This clonotype came up many times. The chain uses TRBV2 and TRBJ2-7, with 7 bases aligning to TRBD1. Germline V lookup: CDR1 SNHLY, CDR2 FYNNEI. V lost 6 bases to trimming and J lost 3 bases; unmatched junction nucleotides: 5. The CDR3 loop spans 13 amino acids. The CDR3 region has the DNA TGTGCCAGCAGCCGACAGGGAATCTACGAGCAGTACTTC. This sequence encodes CASSRQGIYEQYF.

This clonotype came up many times. One end of the junction is discordant with germline, which a read error may explain. V is TRBV7-6 and J is TRBJ2-1; no definite D call. Germline V gene sequence: CDR1 SGHVS, CDR2 FNYEAQ. CDR3 length: 13 residues. The CDR3, as DNA: TGTGCCATCAGCACTGCGGACTACAATGAGCAGTTCTTC. The encoded protein is CAISTADYNEQFF.